This TCR beta chain was obtained from a study of T cells of healthy individuals. Germline V lookup: CDR1 MGHRA, CDR2 YSYEKL. The CDR3 consists of 15 residues. V was trimmed by 1 base and J by 7 bases, leaving 16 bases between them. One entry per CDR3 protein, called by TCRdb with MiXCR from the 5' RACE reads. The data show more than 60,000 distinct CDR3 sequences, roughly 15% seen once. This clonotype was sampled from a human donor in good health. V usage is TRBV4-1 and J usage is TRBJ1-2; possible D gene TRBD1, 5 bases. CDR3 protein: CASSQGGGVLSGYTF. CDR3 DNA sequence: TGCGCCAGCAGCCAAGGGGGGGGGGTCCTCTCTGGCTACACCTTC.